The 5 T cell receptor beta chains listed next were all sequenced from one sample in a study of blood T cells in healthy people across ages. Primers used in a second PCR of about 6 to 11 cycles were a sample-barcoded 5' primer and a J-beta primer mix. TCRdb re-derived calls from the 5' RACE reads in MiXCR, one entry per CDR3 protein. The sample records some 1.4 million distinct CDR3 sequences, approximately 40% being singletons. The sample consisted of blood. Receptors were obtained from a woman between 18 and 29 years old in good health.

This clonotype has a handful of counts. The chain couples TRBV29-1 to TRBJ1-2, with no clear D. The CDR3 runs 11 residues. Trimming shortened V by 7 bases and J by 7 bases, and 13 bases separated the two germline ends. Germline V gene sequence: CDR1 SQVTM, CDR2 ANQGSEA. CDR3 sequence reads: CSASEPGGYTF. The CDR3 DNA sequence: TGCAGCGCGTCTGAGCCCGGTGGCTACACCTTC.

V is TRBV29-1 and J is TRBJ2-7, with a tentative D call TRBD2 (5 bases). Germline V lookup: CDR1 SQVTM, CDR2 ANQGSEA. V gave up 6 bases and J gave up 3 bases, with 15 bases separating them. This CDR3 has 13 residues. The CDR3 loop reads CSVRAGGHYEQYF. The DNA of the CDR3 is TGCAGCGTCCGTGCGGGCGGGCACTACGAGCAGTACTTC.

Only a few counts were recorded for this clonotype. The genes are TRBV12-3 or TRBV12-4 and TRBJ1-4, with D maybe TRBD1 (5 bases). The CDR3 sequence is 14 residues long. V dropped 8 bases and J dropped 5 bases, with 15 bases sitting between them. CDR3 sequence reads: CASGRGPGNEKLFF. CDR3 sequence (DNA): TGTGCCAGCGGGAGGGGCCCGGGGAATGAAAAACTGTTTTTT.

The table lists this clonotype with a few counts. CDR3 nucleotides: TGTGCCAGCAGCGCCGGGACAGGGGGCTTAAACGATAACGAGCAGTACTTC. This codes for CASSAGTGGLNDNEQYF. This chain links TRBV9 with TRBJ2-7; TRBD1 matches at 12 bases. V shed 3 bases and J 5 bases; nucleotides not matched to a gene: 12. The CDR3 has 17 amino acids. Germline V CDR1 and CDR2: SGDLS, YYNGEE.

The sample holds many counts of this clonotype. The V and J genes are TRBV4-1 and TRBJ1-1, with TRBD1 identical over 7 bases. Germline loops: CDR1 MGHRA, CDR2 YSYEKL. The junction had 7 bases not matched to a gene; V was cut back by 1 base and J by 5 bases. This CDR3 comprises 15 residues. The CDR3 DNA sequence: TGCGCCAGCAGCCAAGGGGGGGACAGAGCGACTGAAGCTTTCTTT. It encodes CASSQGGDRATEAFF.